This passage covers 27 T cell receptor beta chains from one sample sequenced in a study of T cell responses to AZD1222 COVID-19 vaccine. The method was immunoSEQ multiplex PCR; TCRdb's version includes in-frame clones alone and lacks a portion of them. The repertoire holds about 93,000 clones, with roughly 86% as singletons. This sample comprised peripheral blood, obtained on day 0 of MenACWY control vaccination. The receptors originated from an adult in good health.

V usage is TRBV5-1 and J usage is TRBJ2-3; tentatively, D is TRBD2 (5 bases). CDR3 length: 13 amino acids. Germline values: CDR1 SGHRS, CDR2 YFSETQ. V lost 2 bases and J 6 bases, leaving 10 bases between the germline ends. CDR3 coding DNA: TGCGCCAGCAGCTTTGTGAGAGGGGATACGCAGTATTTT. It codes for CASSFVRGDTQYF.

This clone was picked up a small number of times. CDR3 bases: TGCGCCAGCAGCCAGATGCACAGGGGAGGATACGAGCAGTACTTC. It specifies CASSQMHRGGYEQYF. This rearrangement joins TRBV4-3 to TRBJ2-7; D possibly corresponds to TRBD1 (7 bases). V was pared by 3 bases and J by 4 bases, with 16 bases between. Germline CDR1 and CDR2: LGHNA and YSLEER. The CDR3 has 15 residues.

J is TRBJ2-1 and V is TRBV7-3, with D possibly being TRBD1 (5 bases). This CDR3 is 13 amino acids long. The V gene's germline CDR1 is SGHTA and CDR2 FQGTGA. V lost 2 bases to trimming and J lost 8 bases, with 10 bases between them. The CDR3 loop is CASSLSPGYEQFF. The CDR3 nucleotides read TGTGCCAGCAGCTTATCCCCAGGGTATGAGCAGTTCTTC.

The chain uses TRBV5-6 and TRBJ1-2; 8 bases are shared with TRBD1. With 4 bases clipped from V and 2 bases from J, the junction kept 4 bases outside the gene matches. Germline values: CDR1 SGHDT, CDR2 YYEEEE. The CDR3 covers 14 residues. As DNA, the CDR3 is TGTGCCAGCAGCAGGGGGACAGGCAACTATGGCTACACCTTC. This codes for CASSRGTGNYGYTF.

The chain links TRBV3-1 (or the pseudogene TRBV3-2) to TRBJ1-4, with 9 bases fitting TRBD1. The CDR3 runs 14 residues. The V segment lost 4 bases and the J segment 6 bases; nucleotides outside the gene matches: 3. Per the germline V gene, CDR1 is LGHDT and CDR2 is YNNKEL (reference sequence). The CDR3 DNA is TGTGCCAGCAGCCCACAGGGGGCAGATGAAAAACTGTTTTTT. This gives the protein CASSPQGADEKLFF.

This sequence joins TRBV29-1 and TRBJ1-1, with D uncertain. V was clipped by 7 bases and J by 5 bases, with 11 bases between them. The length of the CDR3 is 11 residues. CDR1 is SQVTM, CDR2 ANQGSEA, per germline. CDR3 loop: CSATPGTEAFF. CDR3 bases: TGCAGCGCGACCCCGGGGACTGAAGCTTTCTTT.

The V call is TRBV15, the J call TRBJ1-3; the D is unclear. The CDR3 has 15 amino acids. V was shortened by 1 base and J by 0 bases, with 7 bases between the two germline ends. Germline V gives CDR1 LNHNV, CDR2 YYDKDF (reference sequence). CDR3 sequence reads: CATSRVRGSGNTIYF. DNA of the CDR3: TGTGCCACCAGCAGAGTTCGGGGCTCTGGAAACACCATATATTTT. The full variable domain, its missing parts supplied by reference TRBV15 and TRBJ1-3, is DAMVIQNPRYQVTQFGKPVTLSCSQTLNHNVMYWYQQKSSQAPKLLFHYYDKDFNNEADTPDNFQSRRPNTSFCFLDIRSPGLGDTAMYLCATSRVRGSGNTIYFGEGSWLTVV.

V and J are TRBV5-5 and TRBJ1-1, with 8 bases matching TRBD1. Germline V lookup: CDR1 SGHKS, CDR2 YYEKEE (reference sequence). The trim removed 0 bases at V and 3 bases at J, leaving 10 bases unmatched. The CDR3 length is 17 residues. Here the CDR3 reads CASSLATGGTRDTEAFF. The CDR3 DNA sequence: TGTGCCAGCAGCTTGGCAACAGGGGGAACGCGGGACACTGAAGCTTTCTTT.

The chain joins TRBV7-2 to TRBJ2-7, with 10 bases lining up with TRBD1. Unmatched junction bases numbered 9, after V lost 5 bases and J lost 5 bases. CDR3 length: 15 residues. Germline lookup yields CDR1 SGHTA and CDR2 FQGNSA. The CDR3 DNA reads as TGTGCCAGCAGCCTCCTCCGGGACAGGGGCCACGAGCAGTACTTC. This encodes CASSLLRDRGHEQYF.

This rearrangement joins TRBV23-1 to TRBJ1-5; maybe TRBD1 (6 bases). TRBV23-1 is an open reading frame, and its role is uncertain. The CDR3 is 15 residues long. The ends were cut back, 8 bases at V and 0 bases at J, with 14 bases in the middle. The CDR3 is CASLRDIYSNQPQHF. CDR3 coding DNA: TGCGCCAGCCTCCGGGACATATATAGCAATCAGCCCCAGCATTTT.

This chain connects TRBV5-4 to TRBJ1-1, with D uncertain. The germline gives CDR1 SGHNT, CDR2 YYREEE (reference sequence). The germline V and J ends were trimmed by 4 bases and 8 bases, with 18 bases remaining between them. The CDR3 has 14 residues. The CDR3 sequence is CASSPRREGLEAFF. CDR3 bases: TGTGCCAGCAGCCCGCGGAGAGAAGGGTTAGAAGCTTTCTTT.

The chain combines TRBV24-1 with TRBJ2-4, with unresolved D. Germline V gene lookup returns CDR1 KGHDR and CDR2 SFDVKD. V was cut by 12 bases and J by 14 bases, with 13 bases left in between. CDR3 size: 9 residues. Here the CDR3 reads CAAKTTEYF. DNA of the CDR3: TGTGCCGCCAAAACCACCGAGTACTTC.

CDR3 bases: TGTGCCAGCAGCCAAGACCGGACAGGGAAGGCCGGGGAGCTGTTTTTT. This sequence encodes CASSQDRTGKAGELFF. The gene calls are TRBV4-2 and TRBJ2-2, with 8 bases aligning to TRBD1. Germline V gene data show CDR1 as LGHNA and CDR2 as YNFKEQ. V gave up 0 bases and J gave up 6 bases; unmatched junction bases: 6. This CDR3 is 16 amino acids long.

The V gene is TRBV7-2, the J gene TRBJ2-2; D gene uncertain. Germline assignment: CDR1 SGHTA and CDR2 FQGNSA. The V and J ends lost 5 bases and 1 base respectively, with 8 bases between them. The CDR3 has 14 amino acids. DNA of the CDR3: TGTGCCAGCAGCCAAACAGAGAACACCGGGGAGCTGTTTTTT. Translating gives CASSQTENTGELFF.

The chain employs TRBV6-1 and TRBJ1-3; D gene uncertain. Trimming removed 0 bases at V and 0 bases at J, with 12 bases between. Germline CDR1 reads MNHNS; CDR2 reads SASEGT. This CDR3 is built from 17 residues. Here the CDR3 reads CASSEAHGGSSGNTIYF. In DNA, the CDR3 is TGTGCCAGCAGTGAAGCGCACGGCGGCAGCTCTGGAAACACCATATATTTT.

The genes are TRBV4-2 and TRBJ1-4, with TRBD1 matching 8 bases. The germline V gene encodes CDR1 LGHNA and CDR2 YNFKEQ. The junction had 10 bases not matched to a gene; V was cut back by 5 bases and J by 8 bases. This CDR3 comprises 15 residues. The CDR3 is CASSDRTGLMEKLFF. The CDR3 DNA reads TGTGCCAGCAGCGATCGGACAGGGTTGATGGAAAAACTGTTTTTT.

The chain employs TRBV27 and TRBJ1-4, with D possibly matching TRBD1 (5 bases). The CDR3 runs to 15 residues. V lost 3 bases to trimming and J lost 8 bases, with 16 bases between them. The germline gives CDR1 MNHEY, CDR2 SMNVEV (reference sequence). CDR3 nucleotides: TGTGCCAGCAGTTTTGGTGAGGGGTTAGGAGAAAAACTGTTTTTT. This sequence encodes CASSFGEGLGEKLFF. The full variable domain, its missing parts supplied by reference TRBV27 and TRBJ1-4, is EAQVTQNPRYLITVTGKKLTVTCSQNMNHEYMSWYRQDPGLGLRQIYYSMNVEVTDKGDVPEGYKVSRKEKRNFPLILESPSPNQTSLYFCASSFGEGLGEKLFFGSGTQLSVL.

This chain joins TRBV4-3 and TRBJ2-1, with TRBD2 matching over 9 bases. Germline trimming cut 4 bases from V and 8 bases from J; bases unmatched to any gene: 15. Looked up from germline, CDR1 is LGHNA and CDR2 is YSLEER. The CDR3 consists of 17 residues. CDR3 sequence: CASSPASLRGGGDEQFF. In nucleotides, the CDR3 is TGCGCCAGCAGCCCCGCGTCGTTGCGGGGGGGCGGTGATGAGCAGTTCTTC.

The chain uses TRBV5-6 and TRBJ1-1, with TRBD1 matching 9 bases. V shed 2 bases, J shed 5 bases, and the junction held 7 bases outside the gene matches. The CDR3 is 15 amino acids. The germline CDR1 and CDR2 sequences are SGHDT and YYEEEE. The CDR3 sequence: CASSFPTGGGTEAFF. CDR3 coding DNA: TGTGCCAGCAGCTTCCCGACAGGGGGTGGAACTGAAGCTTTCTTT.

The chain couples TRBV4-1 to TRBJ1-1; D is undetermined. The CDR3 runs to 16 residues. Germline V gives CDR1 MGHRA, CDR2 YSYEKL. V gave up 0 bases and J gave up 1 base, with 12 bases separating them. This chain's CDR3 is CASSQESGRTNTEAFF. DNA for the CDR3: TGCGCCAGCAGCCAAGAATCAGGCAGAACGAACACTGAAGCTTTCTTT.

This clone has only one observation. The chain employs TRBV7-9 and TRBJ1-1, with D perhaps matching TRBD1 (6 bases). Germline-derived CDR1 and CDR2 are SEHNR and FQNEAQ (reference sequence). V shed 1 base and J shed 4 bases, with 7 bases lying between them. This CDR3 contains 13 residues. CDR3 in amino acids: CASSLGGGTEAFF. The DNA of the CDR3 is TGTGCCAGCAGCTTAGGAGGGGGCACTGAAGCTTTCTTT.

V and J are TRBV19 and TRBJ1-5; D is undetermined. The CDR3 extends over 17 amino acids. Trimming cost V 1 base and J 3 bases, with 16 bases left between them. CDR1 and CDR2 from the germline V gene are LNHDA and SQIVND (reference sequence). Written as DNA, the CDR3 is TGTGCCAGTAGTATAGTTTTGTTAACAGCCAACAATCAGCCCCAGCATTTT. Its translation is CASSIVLLTANNQPQHF.

The chain is built from TRBV4-3 and TRBJ2-3; 9 bases line up with TRBD2. The CDR3 spans 15 residues. The V gene end was trimmed by 3 bases and the J gene end by 5 bases; junction bases not matched to a gene: 6. The germline CDR1 and CDR2 sequences are LGHNA and YSLEER. CDR3 sequence: CASSHGGGVGDTQYF. Here the CDR3 DNA reads TGCGCCAGCAGCCATGGCGGGGGGGTAGGAGATACGCAGTATTTT.

The chain combines TRBV7-8 with TRBJ2-5; no clear D gene. Germline V gene data show CDR1 as SGHVS and CDR2 as FQNEAQ. This CDR3 has 15 residues. V lost 2 bases and J lost 2, with 12 bases in between. The CDR3 nucleotides read TGTGCCAGCAGCTTAAGTGTCAGTATACAAGAGACCCAGTACTTC. This translates into CASSLSVSIQETQYF.

The chain carries TRBV28 and TRBJ1-2; D is unresolved. The CDR3 sequence is 15 residues long. V gave up 3 bases and J gave up 2 bases, with 13 bases separating them. In germline, CDR1 is MDHEN, CDR2 SYDVKM. The CDR3 nucleotides are TGTGCCAGCAGTTTTAGGTTCACCTTAAACTATGGCTACACCTTC. Encoded protein: CASSFRFTLNYGYTF.

The rearrangement uses TRBV23-1 and TRBJ1-6; maybe TRBD1 (5 bases). TRBV23-1 is an ORF, and what it does is uncertain. The germline V and J ends were trimmed by 0 bases and 9 bases, with 15 bases remaining between them. The CDR3 spans 16 residues. CDR3 sequence reads: CASSQSGRDECSPLHF. CDR3 coding DNA: TGCGCCAGCAGTCAATCGGGCAGGGATGAGTGTTCACCCCTCCACTTT.

This clone was seen only once. The CDR3 reads CASRQEFVYGYTF. DNA for the CDR3: TGTGCCAGCAGACAGGAATTTGTTTATGGCTACACCTTC. V gene TRBV6-5 combines with J gene TRBJ1-2, with D possibly TRBD1 on 5 matching bases. The CDR3 consists of 13 residues. Between the trimmed V and J ends, which lost 6 bases and 5 bases, there was a span of 13 bases. The V gene's germline CDR1 is MNHEY and CDR2 SVGAGI.